Shown below are 30 T cell receptor beta chains from a single sample sequenced in a study of T cells in Graves' hyperthyroidism and ophthalmopathy. RNA transcripts were the template for amplifying TCR beta CDR3 regions. Using the HTBI primer set, a first-round RT-PCR was run on the TCR CDR3. Each CDR3 protein gets one entry after TCRdb re-called the multiplex PCR reads with MiXCR. This sample has about 600,000 distinct CDR3 sequences, with approximately 16% found just once. Sequenced input: blood. Every receptor here comes from a woman aged 40 to 50 with Graves' ophthalmopathy.

The chain links TRBV9 to TRBJ2-7; D gene unclear. The germline V gene encodes CDR1 SGDLS and CDR2 YYNGEE. The CDR3 is 12 residues long. Trimming took 4 bases from V and 6 from J, leaving 11 bases between them. Written as DNA, the CDR3 is TGTGCCAGCAGCCAGATGACAACCGAGCAGTACTTC. Encoded protein: CASSQMTTEQYF.

This rearrangement joins TRBV28 to TRBJ1-1, with D perhaps TRBD1 (5 bases). There are 13 residues in the CDR3. Trimming took 8 bases from V and 11 from J, leaving 21 bases between them. Germline V gene lookup returns CDR1 MDHEN and CDR2 SYDVKM. The CDR3 DNA reads as TGTGCCAGCGGAACTGGAGCGGGGCCAGGGGCTTTCTTT. This translates into CASGTGAGPGAFF.

This clonotype occurred many times. This chain connects TRBV28 to TRBJ2-1; TRBD2 agrees at 8 bases. Unmatched junction bases numbered 7, after V lost 7 bases and J lost 2 bases. Germline V CDR1 and CDR2: MDHEN, SYDVKM. CDR3 length: 15 amino acids. CDR3 region: CASTSGGGPYNEQFF. In nucleotides, the CDR3 is TGTGCCAGCACATCGGGGGGGGGCCCCTACAATGAGCAGTTCTTC.

This clonotype was observed a few times. The chain combines TRBV7-2 with TRBJ1-4, with D perhaps TRBD1 (5 bases). This CDR3 comprises 13 residues. Trimming left V 8 bases short and J 8 bases short, with 15 bases between. Germline CDR1 and CDR2: SGHTA and FQGNSA. In DNA, the CDR3 is TGTGCCAGCCCGCCCGGGGGGGGGGAAAAACTGTTTTTT. This codes for CASPPGGGEKLFF.

This clonotype was seen more than once but under ten times. The chain links TRBV20-1 to TRBJ2-7; D unclear. Trimming stripped 1 base from V and 0 bases from J, with 4 bases between. CDR1 and CDR2 from the germline V gene are DFQATT and SNEGSKA (reference sequence). The CDR3 has 12 amino acids. CDR3 loop: CSARASSYEQYF. DNA for the CDR3: TGCAGTGCTAGAGCGTCCTCCTACGAGCAGTACTTC.

In this sample, this clonotype turned up many times. The chain employs TRBV30 and TRBJ2-4; D possibly corresponds to TRBD2 (6 bases). Per the germline V gene, CDR1 is GTSNPN and CDR2 is SVGIG (reference sequence). Between the trimmed V and J ends, which lost 2 bases and 3 bases, there was a span of 20 bases. CDR3 size: 17 residues. CDR3 coding DNA: TGTGCCTGGAGTTCTGCGGGGCTAGCCGATGGCAAAAACATTCAGTACTTC. This gives the protein CAWSSAGLADGKNIQYF.

The rearrangement links TRBV6-9 to TRBJ2-7; D remains ambiguous. The germline V gene encodes CDR1 MNHGY and CDR2 SVAAGI. V lost 3 bases to trimming and J lost 3 bases, with 18 bases between them. This CDR3 is 16 amino acids long. In DNA form, the CDR3 reads TGTGCCAGCAGTTACTCAATCGTGGGTCCGTACTACGAGCAGTACTTC. Protein product: CASSYSIVGPYYEQYF.

The sample holds a few counts of this clonotype. The V gene is TRBV7-9, the J gene TRBJ1-1, with D uncertain. CDR3 length: 14 amino acids. V was clipped by 3 bases and J by 0 bases, with 8 bases between them. The germline V gene has CDR1 SEHNR and CDR2 FQNEAQ (reference sequence). The CDR3 loop is CASSFPEMNTEAFF. DNA for the CDR3: TGTGCCAGCAGCTTCCCGGAGATGAACACTGAAGCTTTCTTT.

This clonotype was observed at least ten times. The V call is TRBV3-1, the J call TRBJ2-5; D is possibly TRBD2 (5 bases). Germline CDR1 reads LGHDT; CDR2 reads YNNKEL (reference sequence). Trimming removed 5 bases at V and 4 bases at J, with 8 bases between. The CDR3 sequence is 12 residues long. This CDR3 reads CASSSAGETQYF. The CDR3 region has the DNA TGTGCCAGCAGCTCCGCGGGAGAGACCCAGTACTTC.

There are many counts of this clonotype. The V call is TRBV28, the J call TRBJ2-1, with 7 bases fitting TRBD2. The CDR3 is 15 amino acids. Germline values: CDR1 MDHEN, CDR2 SYDVKM. The V segment lost 2 bases and the J segment 9 bases; nucleotides outside the gene matches: 10. CDR3 sequence reads: CASSLGGRAVGEQFF. CDR3 nucleotide sequence: TGTGCCAGCAGTTTAGGGGGGAGGGCCGTCGGTGAGCAGTTCTTC.

The chain employs TRBV4-1 and TRBJ1-2; 7 nucleotides agree with TRBD1. CDR1 is MGHRA, CDR2 YSYEKL, per germline. This CDR3 has 14 amino acids. The junction had 6 bases not matched to a gene; V was cut back by 2 bases and J by 6 bases. CDR3: CASSQPDRVNGYTF. The CDR3, as DNA: TGCGCCAGCAGCCAACCTGACAGGGTAAATGGCTACACCTTC.

This chain joins TRBV7-8 and TRBJ1-1; 12 positions agree with TRBD1. The V gene end was trimmed by 5 bases and the J gene end by 5 bases; junction bases not matched to a gene: 6. The CDR3 has 15 residues. Looked up from germline, CDR1 is SGHVS and CDR2 is FQNEAQ. CDR3: CASSPGQGAWTEAFF. The CDR3 DNA follows: TGTGCCAGCAGCCCGGGACAGGGGGCCTGGACTGAAGCTTTCTTT. The variable domain in full, completed from reference TRBV7-8 and TRBJ1-1, reads GAGVSQSPRYKVAKRGQDVALRCDPISGHVSLFWYQQALGQGPEFLTYFQNEAQLDKSGLPSDRFFAERPEGSVSTLKIQRTQQEDSAVYLCASSPGQGAWTEAFFGQGTRLTVV.

The rearrangement joins TRBV3-1 to TRBJ2-3; 9 bases agree with TRBD1. The germline V gene has CDR1 LGHDT and CDR2 YNNKEL (reference sequence). With V trimmed by 4 bases and J by 3 bases, 5 bases remained unmatched. The CDR3 extends over 15 amino acids. The CDR3 region is CASSRGTGYTDTQYF. The DNA of the CDR3 is TGTGCCAGCAGCCGCGGGACAGGGTATACAGATACGCAGTATTTT.

In this sample, this clonotype turned up many times. In nucleotides, the CDR3 is TGTGCCAGCTGGCCCGCCTTGCAGGGTGCCACTGAAGCTTTCTTT. It translates to CASWPALQGATEAFF. This chain links TRBV6-1 with TRBJ1-1; D may be TRBD1 (5 bases). The V end was cut by 8 bases, the J end by 4 bases, with 20 bases between. Germline assignment: CDR1 MNHNS and CDR2 SASEGT. The CDR3 has 15 residues.

The rearrangement joins TRBV13 to TRBJ2-3; TRBD2 matches at 13 bases. V gave up 4 bases and J gave up 5 bases; unmatched junction bases: 3. The CDR3 has 15 amino acids. The germline CDR1 and CDR2 sequences are PRHDT and FYEKMQ (reference sequence). The CDR3 reads CASSWTSGSEDTQYF. The CDR3 DNA reads TGTGCCAGCAGCTGGACTAGCGGGAGTGAAGATACGCAGTATTTT. Looking up the rest from reference TRBV13 and TRBJ2-3 gives the full variable domain: AAGVIQSPRHLIKEKRETATLKCYPIPRHDTVYWYQQGPGQDPQFLISFYEKMQSDKGSIPDRFSAQQFSDYHSELNMSSLELGDSALYFCASSWTSGSEDTQYFGPGTRLTVL.

Regarding this clonotype: Just one base apart from a much larger clone, this may be a read error. The gene calls are TRBV28 and TRBJ2-1; D might be TRBD1 or TRBD2, each matching 5 bases. Looked up from germline, CDR1 is MDHEN and CDR2 is SYDVKM. CDR3 length: 15 amino acids. Here the CDR3 reads CASSLRGVGIRERFF. Written as DNA, the CDR3 is TGTGCCAGCAGCCTTAGGGGCGTCGGGATCAGGGAGCGGTTCTTC.

This clonotype was observed many times. The genes are TRBV20-1 and TRBJ2-5; D remains unclear. The CDR3 length is 10 residues. Germline CDR1 DFQATT, CDR2 SNEGSKA (reference sequence). The V gene lost 5 bases and the J gene lost 2 bases, with 3 bases spanning the gap. The CDR3 here is CSALQETQYF. CDR3 bases: TGCAGTGCTTTGCAAGAGACCCAGTACTTC.

J is TRBJ2-2 and V is TRBV7-6; D not resolved. This CDR3 is built from 14 residues. The V end was cut by 5 bases, the J end by 1 base, with 8 bases between. CDR1 is SGHVS, CDR2 FNYEAQ, per germline. The CDR3 reads CASSPTQNTGELFF. The CDR3 nucleotides read TGTGCCAGCAGCCCCACACAGAACACCGGGGAGCTGTTTTTT.

This clonotype was counted at least ten times. The V gene is TRBV11-2, the J gene TRBJ1-6; D is undetermined. This CDR3 has 12 residues. From germline, CDR1 is SGHAT and CDR2 FQNNGV. Trimming removed 5 bases at V and 13 bases at J, with 12 bases between. The CDR3 DNA reads TGTGCCAGCAGCCCCTGGCGCGTGCCCCTCCACTTT. This gives the protein CASSPWRVPLHF.

In this sample, this clonotype turned up a few times. The chain joins TRBV6-2 or TRBV6-3 to TRBJ2-1, with a tentative D call TRBD2 (5 bases). Germline V lookup: CDR1 MNHEY, CDR2 SVGEGT. The CDR3 consists of 12 residues. V shed 8 bases and J shed 12 bases, with 17 bases lying between them. In DNA, the CDR3 is TGTGCCAGCTGGCCGGAAAGCGGACCGCAGTTCTTC. Encoded protein: CASWPESGPQFF.

The genes are TRBV6-1 and TRBJ2-7; TRBD1 might be the D (6 bases). The CDR3 is made up of 14 amino acids. Germline CDR1 MNHNS, CDR2 SASEGT. The V end was cut by 10 bases, the J end by 6 bases, with 22 bases between. The CDR3 DNA reads TGTGCCACCCTACCTTCTCGGACAGCTTCCGAGCAGTACTTC. This encodes CATLPSRTASEQYF.

This clonotype has at least ten counts. The V and J genes are TRBV28 and TRBJ2-7; 9 bases align to TRBD1. The germline V gene encodes CDR1 MDHEN and CDR2 SYDVKM. The CDR3 has 16 amino acids. V was pared by 6 bases and J by 5 bases, with 14 bases of the junction left unmatched. CDR3 coding DNA: TGTGCCAGCAGACCGGACCCCGGGACAGGGTCCCACGAGCAGTACTTC. Protein: CASRPDPGTGSHEQYF.

This clonotype has just a few counts. In DNA form, the CDR3 reads TGTGCCAGTATTGATTGGGAACAGCCGAACACTGAAGCTTTCTTT. Protein: CASIDWEQPNTEAFF. This chain uses TRBV19 with TRBJ1-1; D not resolved. This CDR3 region has 15 residues. Germline lookup yields CDR1 LNHDA and CDR2 SQIVND (reference sequence). The V end lost 7 bases, the J end lost 1 base, and 16 bases lay between the germline ends.

This clonotype showed up many times. The gene calls are TRBV11-2 and TRBJ2-3; the match to TRBD2 covers 8 bases. The V segment lost 5 bases and the J segment 2 bases; nucleotides outside the gene matches: 12. Germline loops: CDR1 SGHAT, CDR2 FQNNGV. The CDR3 consists of 17 residues. The CDR3 spells CASSHGLAGGTTDTQYF. Written as DNA, the CDR3 is TGTGCCAGCAGCCACGGACTAGCTGGGGGGACCACAGATACGCAGTATTTT.

In this sample, this clonotype turned up many times. The chain uses TRBV20-1 and TRBJ1-2; D call uncertain. The V end lost 4 bases, the J end lost 0 bases, and 12 bases lay between the germline ends. The CDR3 extends over 14 amino acids. Per the germline V gene, CDR1 is DFQATT and CDR2 is SNEGSKA (reference sequence). The CDR3 protein is CSAIVADANYGYTF. DNA for the CDR3: TGCAGTGCTATTGTGGCGGATGCTAACTATGGCTACACCTTC.

The J gene is TRBJ1-1, the V gene TRBV19, with D unclear. The CDR3 covers 15 residues. Trimming took off 1 base at V and 0 bases at J, with 9 bases between the two ends. CDR1 is LNHDA and CDR2 is SQIVND in the germline V gene (reference sequence). The CDR3 spells CASSIVGSLNTEAFF. Here the CDR3 DNA reads TGTGCCAGTAGTATAGTGGGCAGCCTGAACACTGAAGCTTTCTTT.

This clonotype was recorded many times. V is TRBV5-6 and J is TRBJ2-5; TRBD1 might be the D (5 bases). Germline CDR1 reads SGHDT; CDR2 reads YYEEEE. This CDR3 is 14 amino acids long. Trimming removed 5 bases at V and 5 bases at J, with 16 bases between. The DNA for the CDR3 is TGTGCCAGCAGACTCGGGCCTTCAGGGGAGACCCAGTACTTC. It translates to CASRLGPSGETQYF.

The V and J genes are TRBV7-3 and TRBJ2-3, with D perhaps matching TRBD1 (6 bases). This CDR3 region has 16 residues. CDR1 is SGHTA and CDR2 is FQGTGA in the germline V gene. V was cut by 2 bases and J by 5 bases, with 17 bases left in between. The CDR3 DNA reads TGTGCCAGCAGCTTAGGAATCAGGGGACGGGAAGATACGCAGTATTTT. Amino acid sequence: CASSLGIRGREDTQYF.

A word on this clonotype: This may be a read error: a much more frequent sequence differs by one nucleotide. This chain joins TRBV5-6 and TRBJ2-3, with D uncertain. The CDR3 runs 13 residues. Looked up from germline, CDR1 is SGHDT and CDR2 is YYEEEE. The CDR3 region has the DNA TGTGCCAGCAGCTTGTATGAAACAGATACGCGGTATTTT. Amino acids: CASSLYETDTRYF.

As to this clonotype: A read error is possible here, since a much larger clone lies one base away. The rearrangement joins TRBV6-1 to TRBJ1-1, with 7 nucleotides matching TRBD1. This CDR3 region has 15 residues. The germline V gene has CDR1 MNHNS and CDR2 SASEGT. Here the CDR3 DNA reads TGTGTCAGCAGTGATAGGGGGCGACCGACCTTTGAAGCTTTCTTT. Protein: CVSSDRGRPTFEAFF.